This TCR beta chain was retrieved from a study of molecular identifiers for immune sequencing clone quantification. About the research overall: Replicate RNA from approximately 20,000 or 98,000 naive CD8 T cells formed five aliquots; four were sequenced.

TCRdb used MiXCR to reprocess the PCR reads, holding one entry per CDR3 protein. Of 460,000 or so distinct CDR3 sequences in the sample, around 23% were seen once. V was cut by 8 bases and J by 0 bases, with 22 bases left in between. The germline V gene encodes CDR1 SNHLY and CDR2 FYNNEI. This CDR3 comprises 17 residues. In its sample, this clonotype was seen many times. The rearrangement links TRBV2 to TRBJ1-1; possibly TRBD1 for D (5 bases). The TCR comes from a human donor in good health. Some libraries in this study had Jurkat cell RNA spiked in. The specimen was naive CD8+ T cells from blood, with Jurkat cell RNA spiked in. The sample's subset: FACS-sorted CD8+CD4-CCR7+CD45RA+ naive T cells. Here the CDR3 DNA reads TGTGCCAGCGGAATGGCGGGACTCAATTCGGTGAACACTGAAGCTTTCTTT. Its translation: CASGMAGLNSVNTEAFF.